The 17 T cell receptor beta chains below all came from one sample that was sequenced in a study of CD8 T cells in ankylosing spondylitis. The study, taken as a whole, reports: What seemed typical of ankylosing spondylitis blood was a TCR beta motif built from 7 or 8 highly homologous variants.

The antigens these receptors bind are not known. Each CDR3 protein is one row after TCRdb ran MiXCR on the 5' RACE reads. In the table there are about 540,000 distinct CDR3 sequences, 12% of which are singletons. Sample: blood, either unsorted or a sorted T cell fraction (not recorded which). All receptors come from a male donor with ankylosing spondylitis.

This clonotype appeared many times. This chain connects TRBV3-1 to TRBJ1-2, with D possibly matching TRBD1 (5 bases). The CDR3 sequence is 15 residues long. The germline V gene has CDR1 LGHDT and CDR2 YNNKEL (reference sequence). V lost 2 bases and J lost 2, with 12 bases in between. The CDR3 is CASSQKTGSNYGYTF. The DNA for the CDR3 is TGTGCCAGCAGCCAAAAAACAGGAAGCAACTATGGCTACACCTTC. Combining the CDR3 with reference TRBV3-1 and TRBJ1-2 gives the whole variable domain DTAVSQTPKYLVTQMGNDKSIKCEQNLGHDTMYWYKQDSKKFLKIMFSYNNKELIINETVPNRFSPKSPDKAHLNLHINSLELGDSAVYFCASSQKTGSNYGYTFGSGTRLTVV.

There are a few counts of this clonotype. This chain joins TRBV6-5 and TRBJ2-6; D call uncertain. Deletions cut 2 bases from V and 0 bases from J, with 17 bases between. The CDR3 is 19 residues long. Germline V gene lookup returns CDR1 MNHEY and CDR2 SVGAGI. The CDR3 sequence is CASSYSVREDCSGANVLTF. DNA for the CDR3: TGTGCCAGCAGTTACAGCGTAAGAGAGGATTGCTCTGGGGCCAACGTCCTGACTTTC.

This clonotype has a single count. CDR3 region: CASSEGGGRGIGGYTF. The DNA for the CDR3 is TGTGCCAGCAGTGAGGGCGGGGGGCGCGGGATTGGTGGCTACACCTTC. The V gene is TRBV6-1, the J gene TRBJ1-2; a possible D gene is TRBD1 (6 bases). The CDR3 covers 16 residues. Trimming removed 3 bases from V and 7 bases from J, with 21 bases in between. The germline V gene encodes CDR1 MNHNS and CDR2 SASEGT.

The chain uses TRBV6-4 and TRBJ1-5; no reliable D call. V was cut by 6 bases and J by 0 bases, with 12 bases left in between. CDR1 is MRHNA and CDR2 is SNTAGT in the germline V gene. CDR3 length: 15 amino acids. CDR3 sequence: CASRPTLYSNQPQHF. CDR3 in DNA: TGTGCCAGCAGACCGACACTTTATAGCAATCAGCCCCAGCATTTT.

At least ten counts were recorded for this clonotype. In DNA form, the CDR3 reads TGCAGTGGCCTAGGATTGACCCAGTACTTC. Translated: CSGLGLTQYF. The V and J genes are TRBV20-1 and TRBJ2-5; D unclear. CDR1 is DFQATT, CDR2 SNEGSKA, per germline (reference sequence). V lost 7 bases and J 7 bases, leaving 10 bases between the germline ends. CDR3 length equals 10 residues.

V and J are TRBV12-5 and TRBJ2-3; no definite D call. Trimming stripped 9 bases from V and 7 bases from J, with 17 bases between. This CDR3 has 13 residues. Germline V gene lookup returns CDR1 LGHNT and CDR2 FRNRAP. The CDR3 loop reads CASPAGYRNTQYF. As DNA, the CDR3 is TGTGCTAGCCCCGCCGGCTACCGGAATACGCAGTATTTT.

This clonotype was detected only a few times. The chain carries TRBV2 and TRBJ1-2; tentative D call: TRBD1 (6 bases). V was cut by 7 bases and J by 8 bases, with 20 bases left in between. This CDR3 comprises 14 residues. Germline V CDR1 and CDR2: SNHLY, FYNNEI. CDR3 protein: CASNRASGGVGYTF. CDR3 in DNA: TGTGCCAGCAACCGTGCCTCGGGGGGCGTGGGCTACACCTTC. Using reference TRBV2 and TRBJ1-2 for the parts outside the CDR3, the full variable domain is EPEVTQTPSHQVTQMGQEVILRCVPISNHLYFYWYRQILGQKVEFLVSFYNNEISEKSEIFDDQFSVERPDGSNFTLKIRSTKLEDSAMYFCASNRASGGVGYTFGSGTRLTVV.

V gene TRBV5-1 combines with J gene TRBJ2-7, with 12 nucleotides matching TRBD2. This CDR3 region has 14 residues. V was pared by 7 bases and J by 0 bases, with 2 bases of the junction left unmatched. Germline lookup yields CDR1 SGHRS and CDR2 YFSETQ. CDR3 protein: CASATSGSSYEQYF. The CDR3 bases are TGCGCCAGCGCGACTAGCGGGAGCTCCTACGAGCAGTACTTC. The entire variable domain, with the rest obtained from reference TRBV5-1 and TRBJ2-7, is as follows: KAGVTQTPRYLIKTRGQQVTLSCSPISGHRSVSWYQQTPGQGLQFLFEYFSETQRNKGNFPGRFSGRQFSNSRSEMNVSTLELGDSALYLCASATSGSSYEQYFGPGTRLTVT.

The rearrangement links TRBV6-5 to TRBJ2-1; D gene unclear. With 4 bases removed from V and 0 bases from J, the gap between germline ends came to 10 bases. CDR1 is MNHEY, CDR2 SVGAGI, per germline. The CDR3 loop spans 15 amino acids. The CDR3 region is CASSFTLSSYNEQFF. In nucleotides, the CDR3 is TGTGCCAGCAGTTTTACTCTTAGCTCCTACAATGAGCAGTTCTTC.

This clonotype has a handful of counts. This chain links TRBV10-1 with TRBJ2-7; 9 nucleotides line up with TRBD1. Germline V lookup: CDR1 WNHNN, CDR2 SYGVQD (reference sequence). The CDR3 extends over 13 amino acids. Trimming took 6 bases from V and 6 from J; bases not matched to a gene: 6. In nucleotides, the CDR3 is TGCGCCAGCAGCCGGACAGGGGATTCCGAGCAGTACTTC. Amino acid sequence: CASSRTGDSEQYF.

The gene calls are TRBV27 and TRBJ2-3; D gene ambiguous. The CDR3 sequence is 12 residues long. CDR1 and CDR2 from the germline V gene are MNHEY and SMNVEV (reference sequence). Trimming cost V 5 bases and J 4 bases, with 7 bases left between them. The CDR3 region has the DNA TGTGCCAGCAGTCCCCAGCCAGATACGCAGTATTTT. This gives the protein CASSPQPDTQYF.

In this sample, this clonotype turned up a few times. The rearrangement links TRBV2 to TRBJ2-1; D is undetermined. Trimming stripped 4 bases from V and 6 bases from J, with 13 bases between. Germline assignment: CDR1 SNHLY and CDR2 FYNNEI. This CDR3 comprises 14 residues. The CDR3 coding sequence is TGTGCCAGCAGTGTCGCAGGCCCATTCAATGAGCAGTTCTTC. It encodes CASSVAGPFNEQFF.

The gene calls are TRBV12-3 or TRBV12-4 and TRBJ2-1; 9 bases are a match to TRBD2. The CDR3 is 16 amino acids. V lost 3 bases and J lost 9; bases outside the gene matches: 12. The CDR3 DNA sequence: TGTGCCAGCAGTTTGGGGGCGGGAGGGCACCGGGGTGAGCAGTTCTTC. Translation: CASSLGAGGHRGEQFF.

The V call is TRBV19, the J call TRBJ1-4; 7 nucleotides align to TRBD1. Trimming took 8 bases from V and 4 from J; bases not matched to a gene: 4. CDR3 length: 13 residues. Germline values: CDR1 LNHDA, CDR2 SQIVND (reference sequence). CDR3 in amino acids: CASGTAFNEKLFF. The CDR3 nucleotides are TGTGCCAGTGGGACAGCTTTTAATGAAAAACTGTTTTTT. Using reference TRBV19 and TRBJ1-4 for the parts outside the CDR3, the full variable domain is DGGITQSPKYLFRKEGQNVTLSCEQNLNHDAMYWYRQDPGQGLRLIYYSQIVNDFQKGDIAEGYSVSREKKESFPLTVTSAQKNPTAFYLCASGTAFNEKLFFGSGTQLSVL.

The rearrangement joins TRBV10-3 to TRBJ1-6, with D unclear. The V gene lost 7 bases and the J gene lost 5 bases, with 9 bases spanning the gap. The germline V gene encodes CDR1 ENHRY and CDR2 SYGVKD. The CDR3 has 13 residues. CDR3 DNA: TGTGCCATCAAAGCCGCGGATAATTCACCCCTCCACTTT. Amino acids: CAIKAADNSPLHF.

This clonotype occurred many times. The V call is TRBV12-3 or TRBV12-4, the J call TRBJ1-6; D is perhaps TRBD1 (6 bases). This CDR3 region has 15 residues. Trimming removed 5 bases at V and 6 bases at J, with 14 bases between. This chain's CDR3 is CASSPSGRGNSPLHF. CDR3 bases: TGTGCCAGCAGTCCAAGCGGCAGGGGTAATTCACCCCTCCACTTT.

The V gene is TRBV24-1, the J gene TRBJ2-3; D possibly corresponds to TRBD2 (5 bases). V was clipped by 5 bases and J by 2 bases, with 13 bases between them. This CDR3 region has 15 residues. Germline assignment: CDR1 KGHDR and CDR2 SFDVKD. CDR3 region: CATSVQAATTDTQYF. CDR3 nucleotides: TGTGCCACCAGTGTTCAAGCGGCTACCACAGATACGCAGTATTTT.